This T cell receptor beta chain is from a study of control samples from healthy donors and cancer patients. V was pared by 8 bases and J by 0 bases, with 14 bases between. There are 14 residues in the CDR3. The germline gives CDR1 SGDLS, CDR2 YYNGEE. Here immunoSEQ multiplex PCR was the method, and the copy in TCRdb shows in-frame clones only, minus some. The table lists 260,000 or so clones, over 75% of them singletons. Sequencing used PBMCs. The receptor was derived from a woman in her sixties or seventies with lung cancer. The rearrangement links TRBV9 to TRBJ1-1; D is unresolved. CDR3 nucleotides: TGTGCCAGTTCCATTGGATCCATGAACACTGAAGCTTTCTTT. Amino acid sequence: CASSIGSMNTEAFF.